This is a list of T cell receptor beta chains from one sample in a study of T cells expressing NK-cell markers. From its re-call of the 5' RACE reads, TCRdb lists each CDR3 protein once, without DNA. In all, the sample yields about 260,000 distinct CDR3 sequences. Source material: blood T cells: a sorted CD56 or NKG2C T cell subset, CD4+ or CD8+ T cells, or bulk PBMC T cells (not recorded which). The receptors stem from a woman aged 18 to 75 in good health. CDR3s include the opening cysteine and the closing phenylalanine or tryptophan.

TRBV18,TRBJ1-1,CASSPGNTEAFF
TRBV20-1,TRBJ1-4,CSARQTTNEKLFF
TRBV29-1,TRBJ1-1,CSVARGQGRSEAFF
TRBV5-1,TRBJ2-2,CASRLGDANTGELFF
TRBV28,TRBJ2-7,CASSLRPSTSGSSYEQYF
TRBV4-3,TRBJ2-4,CASSPASGLAKNIQYF
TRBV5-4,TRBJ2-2,CASSSGLVSTGELFF
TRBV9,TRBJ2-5,CASTERSVGETQYF
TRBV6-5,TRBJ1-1,CASSYRGLTEAFF
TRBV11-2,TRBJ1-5,CASSLEGRGDQPQHF
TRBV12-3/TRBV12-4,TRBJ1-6,CASTDTGYNSPLHF
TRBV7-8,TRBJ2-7,CASSLEGLLNYEQYF
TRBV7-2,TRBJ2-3,CASSLVDLGTDTQYF
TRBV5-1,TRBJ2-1,CASSLGHSGSNNEQFF
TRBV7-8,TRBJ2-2,CASSKGLLNTGELFF
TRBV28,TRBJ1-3,CASSLSRTGNTIYF
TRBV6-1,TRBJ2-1,CASSRLLAAPNEQFF
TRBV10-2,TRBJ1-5,CASSDSAGGIQPQHF
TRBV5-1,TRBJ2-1,CASSLELAGFAEQFF
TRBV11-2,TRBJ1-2,CASSLNLTGQNTRANYGYTF
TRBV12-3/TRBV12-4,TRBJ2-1,CASSKEQGATYNEQFF
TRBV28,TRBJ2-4,CGSREPPQGIQYF
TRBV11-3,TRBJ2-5,CASSSGTNPLETQYF
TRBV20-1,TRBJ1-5,CSARASTEPQHF
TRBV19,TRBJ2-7,CASSVHGTDSYEQYF
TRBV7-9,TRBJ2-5,CASSLRDRDETQYF
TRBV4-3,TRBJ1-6,CASSQGAAGGGSPLHF
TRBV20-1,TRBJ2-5,CSARGGAHQETQYF
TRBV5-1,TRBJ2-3,CASSPLADTQYF
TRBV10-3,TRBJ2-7,CAISVPGSDEQYF
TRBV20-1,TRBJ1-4,CSARSDSDSGNEKLFF
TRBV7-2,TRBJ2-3,CASSLAPSGRRTDTQYF
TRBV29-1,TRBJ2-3,CSVESQGGGTQYF
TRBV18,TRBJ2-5,CASSPSSIAQETQYF
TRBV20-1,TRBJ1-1,CSASPGNTEAFF
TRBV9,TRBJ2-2,CASSVSGRYGTGELFF
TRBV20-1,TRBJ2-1,CSARGRGRTVTYNEQFF
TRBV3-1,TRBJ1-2,CASSYRGGYTF
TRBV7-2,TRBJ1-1,CASSLVVGVGTEAFF
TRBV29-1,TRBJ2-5,CSVATAGGETQYF
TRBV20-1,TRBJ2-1,CSARVTSGIVTEQFF
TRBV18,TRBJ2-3,CATSFGATDTQYF
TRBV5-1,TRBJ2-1,CASSLWFGGGAVRNEQFF
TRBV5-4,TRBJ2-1,CASSLGGDGTYNEQFF
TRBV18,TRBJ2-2,CASSRDHSGTGELFF
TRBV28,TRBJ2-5,CASSHSGPQETQYF
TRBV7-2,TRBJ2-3,CASSRGTSGNTDTQYF
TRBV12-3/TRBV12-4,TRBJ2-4,CASSLTGGAGNIQYF
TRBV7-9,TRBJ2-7,CASRPGAGASYEQYF
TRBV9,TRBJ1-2,CASSVGGAQGGYTF
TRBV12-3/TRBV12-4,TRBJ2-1,CASSPTSGIVNEQFF
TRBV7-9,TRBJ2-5,CASTASGTQYF
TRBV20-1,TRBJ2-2,CSARRDTNTGELFF
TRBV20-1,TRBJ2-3,CSAPPGGVGTDTQYF
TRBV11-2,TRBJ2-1,CASSLDRPGNEQFF
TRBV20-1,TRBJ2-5,CSAREPPGLAPRETQYF
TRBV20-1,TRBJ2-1,CSPYTGAKYNEQFF